This passage covers 8 T cell receptor beta chains from one sample sequenced in a study of blood T cell repertoires in COVID-19. Here immunoSEQ multiplex PCR was the method, and the copy in TCRdb shows in-frame clones only, minus some. This sample has approximately 130,000 clones, with about 83% found just once. Specimen: peripheral blood. The receptor source for this set is a human donor in a cohort sampled during active COVID-19.

The chain carries TRBV7-8 and TRBJ2-1; 10 bases match TRBD1. V dropped 1 base and J dropped 12; count of bases not matched to a gene: 0. The CDR3 consists of 12 residues. The germline CDR1 and CDR2 sequences are SGHVS and FQNEAQ. The CDR3: CASSLGTGGQFF. In DNA form, the CDR3 reads TGTGCCAGCAGCTTAGGGACAGGGGGGCAGTTCTTC.

CDR3 coding DNA: TGTGCCAGTAGACGGACAGGGGGTCATGGCTACACCTTC. Encoded protein: CASRRTGGHGYTF. The chain employs TRBV19 and TRBJ1-2; 10 bases map to TRBD1. The CDR3 has 13 amino acids. CDR1 is LNHDA and CDR2 is SQIVND in the germline V gene (reference sequence). J was trimmed by 6 bases and V by 6 bases; bases with no gene match: 4.

The sample holds a few counts of this clone. The chain combines TRBV7-6 with TRBJ1-1; TRBD1 aligns across 9 bases. The V segment lost 5 bases and the J segment 8 bases; nucleotides outside the gene matches: 6. CDR3 length: 13 amino acids. Germline-derived CDR1 and CDR2 are SGHVS and FNYEAQ. The CDR3 protein is CASSPGQGVEAFF. The CDR3 DNA sequence: TGTGCCAGCAGCCCGGGACAGGGTGTGGAAGCTTTCTTT.

V is TRBV2 and J is TRBJ1-4, with D unresolved. This CDR3 has 15 residues. Germline assignment: CDR1 SNHLY and CDR2 FYNNEI. V lost 4 bases and J 8 bases, leaving 17 bases between the germline ends. The chain's CDR3 is CASSASQPGGEKLFF. Here the CDR3 DNA reads TGTGCCAGCAGTGCTTCGCAACCGGGTGGCGAAAAACTGTTTTTT. The full variable domain, its missing parts supplied by reference TRBV2 and TRBJ1-4, is EPEVTQTPSHQVTQMGQEVILRCVPISNHLYFYWYRQILGQKVEFLVSFYNNEISEKSEIFDDQFSVERPDGSNFTLKIRSTKLEDSAMYFCASSASQPGGEKLFFGSGTQLSVL.

The chain links TRBV6-1 to TRBJ2-7; 7 bases line up with TRBD1. This CDR3 is 15 amino acids long. Unmatched junction bases numbered 8, after V lost 3 bases and J lost 3 bases. The V gene's germline CDR1 is MNHNS and CDR2 SASEGT. CDR3 DNA: TGTGCCAGCAGTGATTGGACAGGTCTCTACTACGAGCAGTACTTC. Translation gives CASSDWTGLYYEQYF.

As DNA, the CDR3 is TGTGCCAGCAGTGACAGGGGGTACGAGCAGTACTTC. Translated: CASSDRGYEQYF. V gene TRBV25-1 combines with J gene TRBJ2-7, with 7 bases aligning to TRBD1. The junction had 0 bases not matched to a gene; V was cut back by 3 bases and J by 4 bases. The CDR3 runs 12 residues. Per germline, CDR1 MGHDK and CDR2 SYGVNS.

The chain joins TRBV5-4 to TRBJ1-2; no clear D. This CDR3 is built from 13 residues. V lost 5 bases and J 4 bases, leaving 12 bases between the germline ends. Germline V CDR1 and CDR2: SGHNT, YYREEE (reference sequence). The CDR3 loop reads CASSQDGSYGYTF. The CDR3 DNA follows: TGTGCCAGCAGTCAAGACGGGTCCTATGGCTACACCTTC.

The chain carries TRBV10-3 and TRBJ1-2, with D hard to call. The V and J ends lost 0 bases and 7 bases respectively, with 12 bases between them. Germline V lookup: CDR1 ENHRY, CDR2 SYGVKD. This CDR3 is 14 amino acids long. CDR3 DNA: TGTGCCATCAGTGAGTCTGACTGGAGGGCTGGCTACACCTTC. Encoded protein: CAISESDWRAGYTF.